This is a list of T cell receptor beta chains from one sample in a study of blood T cell repertoires in COVID-19. Assay: immunoSEQ multiplex PCR; the TCRdb copy retains only in-frame clones and omits some. The table has around 150,000 clones, around 93% seen once. Sequenced sample: peripheral blood. The receptors come from a man aged 25-45 years with COVID-19, enrolled during active disease. CDR3s include the opening cysteine and the closing phenylalanine or tryptophan. The D gene is left open where the match is weak.

TRBV4-3 16 TRBD2 CASSQAAGGLYETQYF
TRBV6-5 12 . CASSPTGNEQYF
TRBV15 17 TRBD2 CATSREGGGVYQETQYF
TRBV30 14 . CAWSVLSYNSPLHF
TRBV28 14 TRBD1 CASRGQGGFYEQYF
TRBV9 15 TRBD2 CASSVGTSRKETQYF
TRBV4-3 15 . CASSQDRDTYSPLHF
TRBV29-1 14 TRBD2 CSVAGTSGFNEQFF
TRBV6-5 13 . CASSTDTAYEQYF
TRBV19 16 TRBD2 CASSSQGTRKSYEQYF
TRBV6-1 15 . CASSEGRVPYNEQFF
TRBV29-1 13 . CSGRDSRVREQFF
TRBV6-5 12 . CASSATVYEQYF
TRBV7-2 13 TRBD1 CASKGAARLEQYF
TRBV24-1 12 . CATRKRGTEAFF
TRBV6-2/TRBV6-3 15 TRBD1 CASSQDRGRTGELFF
TRBV5-1 21 TRBD1 CASSGDRVRVQGRGEEETQYF
TRBV19 18 . CASKSWPEPRSGTDTQYF
TRBV18 12 . CASSPGTDTQYF
TRBV7-2 15 . CASSLVVQGAYEQYF
TRBV6-2/TRBV6-3 15 TRBD1 CASSNNRGLNTEAFF
TRBV7-6 15 TRBD2 CASSLRAMGGETQYF
TRBV23-1 15 TRBD1 CASSLGTGENYEQYF
TRBV24-1 16 TRBD1 CATSPTPWTGDYGYTF
TRBV4-2 17 TRBD2 CASSQDRGGGVYNEQFF
TRBV19 14 . CASSEGWRVTEQYF
TRBV28 15 . CASSSQQLAKNIQYF
TRBV14 15 TRBD1 CASSQIPGQGYGYTF
TRBV3-1/TRBV3-2 16 . CASSQIPGQRGNTIYF
TRBV5-4 15 TRBD2 CASSLAGGRASEQYF
TRBV28 13 TRBD1 CASRAGTAIFVDF
TRBV5-6 16 TRBD1 CASSSGPGTGGSEQFF
TRBV9 15 . CASSVHSEAYYEQYF
TRBV2 13 TRBD1 CASTTGGSTEAFF
TRBV7-9 17 TRBD1 CASSPPYHRGRNTEAFF
TRBV2 14 TRBD2 CASKGTSGYNEQFF
TRBV27 17 . CASSLYPELADTGELFF
TRBV18 18 . CASSPLNIGRSGANVLTF
TRBV25-1 14 . CASSEWEMNTEAFF
TRBV7-9 18 . CASSLGLNDRQGGEKLFF
TRBV10-2 13 . CATEMTPLYGYTF
TRBV7-2 15 . CASSLNAGGDQPQHF
TRBV9 16 . CASSPDSWSLTGELFF
TRBV18 14 TRBD1 CASSPGQGEDGYTF
TRBV6-2/TRBV6-3 16 TRBD1 CASSPFRDRANYGYTF
TRBV4-3 15 . CASSQGGGMNTEAFF
TRBV7-2 13 TRBD1 CASRGQLNTEAFF
TRBV2 15 TRBD1 CASEVDRAQNTEAFF
TRBV28 14 . CATTNMGSTGEQYF
TRBV21-1 15 . CASSNGQGRSYEQYF
TRBV27 17 TRBD2 CASSLSSGDTIYNEQFF
TRBV7-9 15 . CASSLEQGSVYGYTF
TRBV4-3 18 TRBD1 CASSQVFRAGGDRDGYTF
TRBV27 17 TRBD2 CASSSPLTSGPPETQYF
TRBV4-3 16 TRBD1 CASSERGGTGLYEQYF
TRBV28 12 . CASSLQGSGAFF
TRBV28 10 . CASSYQGYTF